This T cell receptor (beta chain) was retrieved from a study of shared clonotypes between healthy human individuals (dated by TCRdb to 2019 to 2021). As for the study more broadly: Three men and a couple of women, aged 18 to 49 years, made up the cohort. For each donor, three plates each were used for CD4 naive and CD4 memory, two plates were used for CD8 naive, and one plate was used for CD8 memory. To estimate repertoire size and how much clonotype sharing occurs between individuals, the study deeply sequenced the blood TCR repertoires of a handful of healthy adults. To increase sequencing depth and limit assay-specific biases, TCR repertoire library preparation and sequencing were carried out by different laboratories using diverse techniques. Per donor, leukapheresis produced somewhere between about 0.94 and 9 billion PBMCs. The study at large found these results: Roughly 5.2% of naive CD4, 3% to 3.5% of naive CD8, about 2.4% of memory CD4, and 0.35% to 0.5% of memory CD8 clonotypes were shared across several donors. Higher generation probabilities were observed for clonotypes shared by all four sorted-subset donors than for non-shared clonotypes. Because the study included only a small number of donors, the genetic and exposure-history diversity represented was limited. Estimated clonotype richness was generally larger for naive than for memory subsets. Rarefaction of sorted-subset datasets indicated incomplete sequencing despite the large sequencing depth. Pairwise subsampling led to the expectation that sequencing depth would affect the degree of clonotype sharing among donors. Sampling was restricted to blood, and TCR repertoires in tissue are likely to differ from TCR repertoires in blood.

TCR CDR3 regions were amplified from genomic DNA by multiplex PCR using the deep immunoSEQ assay. Extracted genomic DNA from each cell subset was spread evenly across all wells of several immunoSEQ 96-well plates, with each plate serving as a replicate. For sorted subsets, each replicate PCR was loaded with approximately 200 ng genomic DNA, equivalent to 25,000 to 35,000 T cell genomes. Purified libraries were measured with a Qubit 3.0 fluorometer, size-checked on a Bioanalyzer 2100, and measured again with the KAPA Library Quantification kit. Every immunoSEQ 96-well plate was sequenced on a separate single-read 150-cycle Illumina NextSeq 550 flow cell. From the authors' description of their analysis: Because the immunoSEQ output held only junctional sequences and lacked quality scores, the filtering could not match the filtering applied to full-length reads. Sequences were annotated with PyIR, a Python wrapper for IgBLAST v1.9, using IMGT germline references to assign V/J genes and CDR3. Any read was removed if the V/J assignment was weak (E-value above 1e-6), the CDR3 was missing, or the read contained stop codons, out-of-frame junctions, or ambiguous translated residues. V3J clonotypes were defined as sequences sharing an identical inferred V gene, J gene, and CDR3 amino acid sequence. The percentage overlap between two repertoires was calculated by dividing the number of shared unique clonotypes by the size of the smaller repertoire. RTK rarefaction, the Chao1 estimator, and Recon v2.1 estimates of unobserved clonotypes were used to assess repertoire richness. Generation probabilities were computed with OLGA for all TCRbeta clonotypes obtained by the gDNA method from a handful of donors. The table was pulled from immuneACCESS by TCRdb, which kept in-frame rearrangements only. Such tables lose some clones; where checked, under half of the loss comes from unresolved V genes, and the rest has no known cause. The V and J calls and the clone size are those of that table, but D and trimming were determined from the DNA. This sample comprises about 580,000 clones, roughly 98% of them detected only once. The leading ten clones occupy 0.3% of the sample.

This clone was detected once. Its antigen is unknown. No base qualities exist here, and no much larger clone lies one base off it. CD8 naive samples were CD45RO-negative cells positively selected for CCR7, giving a CD45RA+CCR7+ population that excluded TemRA cells. The donors were healthy, HIV-negative adults who had no recently reported acute infections or vaccinations. All donors were Caucasian adults living in Nashville, Tennessee, USA. After blood collection by leukapheresis, PBMCs were isolated using Ficoll-Histopaque density gradient centrifugation and then cryopreserved in the vapor phase of liquid nitrogen. Analytical flow cytometry was used to check the purity and quantity of each magnetically sorted T cell population. From each sorted fraction, genomic DNA was isolated and quantified by UV absorbance on a Nanodrop 2000c. V was cut back by 3 bases and J by 5 bases, leaving a gap of 11 bases between them. In the germline V gene (reference sequence), CDR1 corresponds to LNHNV and CDR2 to YYDKDF. The CDR3 runs 13 amino acids, cysteine and phenylalanine included. CDR3 DNA is the only sequence kept; it has 39 bases, read in frame from the first base.

This TCR derives from a man aged 25-45 years in good health. Recombination connected TRBV15 to TRBJ2-7; the D gene may be TRBD1 or TRBD2, since each aligns over 6 bases. The sample taken for sequencing was naive CD8+ T cells sorted from blood. In light of the paper, this sample's cell subset or site label describes: CD45RA+CCR7+. Here the CDR3 is given as CATSSEGGDEQYF. The bases are TGTGCCACCAGCAGTGAGGGGGGCGACGAGCAGTACTTC.